A selection of T cell receptor beta chains follows, all from one sample in a study of T cells expressing NK-cell markers. TCRdb reprocessed the 5' RACE reads, keeping one entry per CDR3 protein, no DNA. Recorded here are roughly 350,000 distinct CDR3 sequences; the top ten clones represent about 5.2%. Material: blood T cells: a sorted CD56 or NKG2C T cell subset, CD4+ or CD8+ T cells, or bulk PBMC T cells (not recorded which). The source of these receptors is a man aged 18-75 years in good health. The CDR3 runs from the conserved cysteine through the conserved F or W.

V,J,CDR3
TRBV6-5,TRBJ2-2,CASSYSGRRTGELFF
TRBV5-1,TRBJ2-3,CASRTQRETNTDTQYF
TRBV5-1,TRBJ2-5,CASSMGRGGETQYF
TRBV3-1,TRBJ2-7,CASSQDLPGTGRDEQYF
TRBV29-1,TRBJ1-2,CSVAGQGVVYGYTF
TRBV25-1,TRBJ2-1,CASSETGQPKLDEQFF
TRBV20-1,TRBJ1-2,CSARLRGYYGYTF
TRBV10-3,TRBJ2-4,CATSHGYSLQYF
TRBV5-1,TRBJ1-2,CASRPRDSVGGYTF
TRBV6-5,TRBJ1-1,CASSYGEQRTTEAFF
TRBV11-1,TRBJ2-1,CASSGLAGGSLSYNEQFF
TRBV20-1,TRBJ2-7,CSAHRTNTYEQYF
TRBV2,TRBJ2-3,CASSPRDSHTDTQYF
TRBV11-2,TRBJ2-3,CASSPGAILDTQYF
TRBV9,TRBJ2-7,CASGTGPTYEQYF
TRBV6-4,TRBJ2-7,CASSDPPRARHAPYEQYF
TRBV5-6,TRBJ2-7,CASSLATGLSYEQYF
TRBV11-2,TRBJ2-1,CASSQIRGVSYNEQFF
TRBV7-8,TRBJ2-6,CASSSRGWANVLTF
TRBV7-3,TRBJ2-1,CASSLMGGRDEQFF
TRBV6-1,TRBJ1-2,CASSKTLPGTVYGYTF
TRBV12-3/TRBV12-4,TRBJ1-2,CASSTRQGSNYGYTF
TRBV5-5,TRBJ2-1,CASSLGRDRTYNEQFF
TRBV24-1,TRBJ2-5,CATSDLRLGETQYF
TRBV7-2,TRBJ1-3,CASSLTPVLDTIYF
TRBV29-1,TRBJ2-2,CSVEDTGVGAGELFF
TRBV2,TRBJ1-5,CASNRDRGNQPQHF
TRBV3-1,TRBJ2-1,CASIRSGGRYNEQFF
TRBV6-1,TRBJ2-3,CASRGTGRNTQYF
TRBV28,TRBJ2-7,CASSFGPYYEQYF
TRBV4-2,TRBJ1-2,CASSQDVDGYTF
TRBV18,TRBJ2-4,CASSPVSDRKNIQYF
TRBV7-6,TRBJ2-7,CASSPPRWVGGGYEQYF
TRBV7-9,TRBJ2-2,CASSQKRGVDSGELFF
TRBV28,TRBJ2-7,CASSSFPGEGQYF
TRBV5-1,TRBJ2-4,CASSLGEAKNIQYF
TRBV10-3,TRBJ1-1,CAISDFPLQDEAFF
TRBV27,TRBJ2-2,CASSSRTSGGAGELFF
TRBV5-1,TRBJ1-6,CASSPLLGSGSPLHF
TRBV20-1,TRBJ2-5,CSASGTSGSEETQYF
TRBV29-1,TRBJ2-6,CSVGRGGAGANVLTF